This T cell receptor (beta chain) was sequenced for a study of blood T cells in healthy people across ages. With a J-beta primer mix and a sample-barcoded 5' primer, a second PCR ran about 7 to 11 cycles. TCRdb itself ran the 5' RACE reads through MiXCR, one entry per CDR3 protein. Of about 560,000 distinct CDR3 sequences in the sample, about 28% were seen once. Germline loops: CDR1 ENHRY, CDR2 SYGVKD. The CDR3 totals 14 residues. Trimming pared 6 bases from V and 2 bases from J, leaving 8 bases between. These data were also filed under a second study, of T cells of mothers and their children.

The origin of this receptor is a boy aged 2 to 10 in good health. The chain employs TRBV10-3 and TRBJ2-6; weak D call: TRBD1 (6 bases). The sample comprised blood. The CDR3 region is CAIRQGAGANVLTF. DNA of the CDR3: TGTGCCATCAGACAGGGCGCTGGGGCCAACGTCCTGACTTTC.